The T cell receptor beta chain described here comes from a study of T cells in Graves' hyperthyroidism and ophthalmopathy. Points on this clonotype: Its target is not known.

Amplification targeted TCR beta CDR3 regions from RNA transcripts. The TCR CDR3 was amplified in a first-round RT-PCR using the HTBI primer set. Using its own MiXCR run on the multiplex PCR reads, TCRdb lists one record per CDR3 protein. Of around 380,000 distinct CDR3 sequences listed, 13% are singletons. General study points: Most thyroid clonotypes expanded above 0.001 appeared in blood too.

CDR1 SGHKS and CDR2 YYEKEE come from the germline V gene (reference sequence). The CDR3 runs to 15 residues. Unmatched junction bases numbered 7, after V lost 6 bases and J lost 0 bases. Each diagnosis drew on symptoms, thyroxine, TRAb, thyroid ultrasound and orbital computed tomography findings. 10 ml of fresh peripheral blood supplied the PBMCs. The sequenced material came from blood. This receptor was identified in a man aged 30 to 39 with Graves' hyperthyroidism that later progressed to Graves' ophthalmopathy. The rearrangement uses TRBV5-5 and TRBJ1-1; 8 bases align to TRBD1. CDR3 protein: CASTGGQGLNTEAFF. The CDR3 region has the DNA TGTGCCAGCACCGGCGGACAGGGCTTGAACACTGAAGCTTTCTTT.